This TCR beta chain is drawn from a study of T cell responses to AZD1222 COVID-19 vaccine. General observations from the study: Donors were largely white British and mainly female; clonal diversity was possibly underestimated.

Produced via immunoSEQ multiplex PCR; TCRdb's table is partial and in-frame only. The profile shows around 120,000 clones, 92% of them singletons. Points on this clone: Its specificity is unknown.

V was clipped by 8 bases and J by 1 base, with 15 bases between them. This CDR3 contains 14 residues. Germline CDR1 and CDR2: SNHLY and FYNNEI. Material: peripheral blood, obtained 28 days after the second AZD1222 dose. The sequence was collected from an adult who received the AZD1222 COVID-19 vaccine. The chain joins TRBV2 to TRBJ2-7, with a possible D match to TRBD1 (6 bases). CDR3 amino acids: CASRRDTFSYEQYF. CDR3 in DNA: TGTGCCAGCCGCCGGGACACCTTTTCCTACGAGCAGTACTTC.